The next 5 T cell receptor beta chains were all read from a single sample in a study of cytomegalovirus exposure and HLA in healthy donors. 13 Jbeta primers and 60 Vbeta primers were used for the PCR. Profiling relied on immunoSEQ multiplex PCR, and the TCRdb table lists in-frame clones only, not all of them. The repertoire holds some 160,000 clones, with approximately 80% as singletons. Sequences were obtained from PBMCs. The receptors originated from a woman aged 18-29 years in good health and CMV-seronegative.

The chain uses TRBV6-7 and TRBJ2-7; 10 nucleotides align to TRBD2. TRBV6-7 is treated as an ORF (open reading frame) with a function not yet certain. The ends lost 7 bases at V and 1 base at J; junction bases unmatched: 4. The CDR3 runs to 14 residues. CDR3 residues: CASTNSGGSYEQYF. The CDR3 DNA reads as TGTGCCAGCACGAATAGCGGGGGGTCCTACGAGCAGTACTTC.

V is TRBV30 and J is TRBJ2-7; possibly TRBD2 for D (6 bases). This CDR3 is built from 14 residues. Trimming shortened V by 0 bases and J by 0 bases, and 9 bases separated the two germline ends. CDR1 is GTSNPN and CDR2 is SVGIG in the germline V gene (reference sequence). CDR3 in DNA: TGTGCCTGGAGTGTAGGAGGGGTCTCCTACGAGCAGTACTTC. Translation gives CAWSVGGVSYEQYF.

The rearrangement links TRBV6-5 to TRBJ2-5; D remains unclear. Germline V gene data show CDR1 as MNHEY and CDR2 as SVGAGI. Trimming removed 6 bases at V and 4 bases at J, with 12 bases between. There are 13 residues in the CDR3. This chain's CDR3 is CASSSTQAETQYF. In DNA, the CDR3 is TGTGCCAGCAGCTCCACCCAGGCAGAGACCCAGTACTTC.

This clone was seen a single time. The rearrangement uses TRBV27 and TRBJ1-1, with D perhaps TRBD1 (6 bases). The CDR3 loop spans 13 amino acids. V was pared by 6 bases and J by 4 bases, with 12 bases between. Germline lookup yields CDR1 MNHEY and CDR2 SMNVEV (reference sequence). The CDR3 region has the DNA TGTGCCAGCAGGCGACAGGCCGGCACTGAAGCTTTCTTT. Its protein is CASRRQAGTEAFF.

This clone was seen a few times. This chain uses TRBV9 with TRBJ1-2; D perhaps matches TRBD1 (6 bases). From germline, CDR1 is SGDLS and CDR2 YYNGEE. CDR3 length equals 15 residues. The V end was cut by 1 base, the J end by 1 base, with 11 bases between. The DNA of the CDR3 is TGTGCCAGCAGCGTATCATTGGACAGTAACTATGGCTACACCTTC. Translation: CASSVSLDSNYGYTF. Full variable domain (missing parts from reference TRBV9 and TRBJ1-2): DSGVTQTPKHLITATGQRVTLRCSPRSGDLSVYWYQQSLDQGLQFLIQYYNGEERAKGNILERFSAQQFPDLHSELNLSSLELGDSALYFCASSVSLDSNYGYTFGSGTRLTVV.